This entry lists 14 T cell receptor beta chains sequenced from one sample in a study of blood T cells in healthy people across ages. A second about 7 to 12 cycle PCR used barcoded and J-beta primers. TCRdb reanalysed the 5' RACE reads using MiXCR and keeps one entry per CDR3 protein. The repertoire holds roughly 2 million distinct CDR3 sequences, around half seen once, with over 2% in the top ten. The sequenced material came from blood. The receptors here all came from a woman between 35 and 50 years old in good health.

V gene TRBV25-1 combines with J gene TRBJ1-1, with 9 bases that match TRBD1. Germline CDR1 and CDR2: MGHDK and SYGVNS. The CDR3 runs to 15 residues. The junction had 8 bases not matched to a gene; V was cut back by 8 bases and J by 1 base. The CDR3 loop is CASRGTGGRNTEAFF. The CDR3 DNA sequence: TGTGCCAGCCGAGGCACAGGGGGCCGGAACACTGAAGCTTTCTTT.

This clonotype has a handful of counts. V usage is TRBV5-1 and J usage is TRBJ2-3; 7 nucleotides align to TRBD2. Germline V lookup: CDR1 SGHRS, CDR2 YFSETQ. The J segment lost 2 bases and the V segment lost 5 bases, leaving 8 bases of the junction unmatched. This CDR3 contains 15 residues. CDR3: CASRAGTTSTDTQYF. CDR3 coding DNA: TGCGCCAGCAGGGCCGGGACTACATCCACAGATACGCAGTATTTT.

This sequence joins TRBV24-1 and TRBJ2-1; 8 bases match TRBD2. After removal of 5 bases from V and 5 bases from J, the junction contained 7 bases not matched to a gene. The CDR3 contains 15 residues. Germline values: CDR1 KGHDR, CDR2 SFDVKD. This chain's CDR3 is CATSGGVSGNNEQFF. The CDR3 DNA reads TGTGCCACCAGTGGGGGGGTTAGCGGGAACAATGAGCAGTTCTTC.

The chain joins TRBV25-1 to TRBJ2-1; TRBD2 aligns across 9 bases. The CDR3 is 16 residues long. The trim removed 8 bases at V and 10 bases at J, leaving 18 bases unmatched. Germline CDR1 reads MGHDK; CDR2 reads SYGVNS. The CDR3 sequence is CASRASRGGGDLEQFF. The CDR3 coding sequence is TGTGCCAGCCGTGCATCACGGGGCGGGGGGGACCTGGAGCAGTTCTTC.

The chain joins TRBV12-3 or TRBV12-4 to TRBJ1-2; possibly TRBD1 for D (5 bases). V lost 6 bases and J lost 4, with 15 bases in between. The CDR3 runs to 14 residues. In nucleotides, the CDR3 is TGTGCCAGCAGCCGTCACGGGGACTTCTATGGCTACACCTTC. Its protein is CASSRHGDFYGYTF.

This clonotype appeared once. The CDR3 spells CASSSSGGAGYTF. CDR3 sequence (DNA): TGTGCCAGCAGTTCTTCAGGGGGCGCGGGCTACACCTTC. The genes are TRBV28 and TRBJ1-2; 8 bases agree with TRBD1. This CDR3 is 13 amino acids long. Per germline, CDR1 MDHEN and CDR2 SYDVKM. V gave up 4 bases and J gave up 8 bases; unmatched junction bases: 6.

This clonotype was seen a few times. This chain links TRBV7-2 with TRBJ1-2; perhaps TRBD1 as D (5 bases). The CDR3 is 14 residues long. Germline lookup yields CDR1 SGHTA and CDR2 FQGNSA. V lost 3 bases, J lost 4 bases, and 12 bases lay in between. The CDR3, as DNA: TGTGCCAGCAGCTTTCAGGGAACCCCCTATGGCTACACCTTC. This translates into CASSFQGTPYGYTF.

The J gene is TRBJ1-2, the V gene TRBV6-5; TRBD1 matches 9 bases. V lost 4 bases, J lost 3 bases, and 6 bases stayed unmatched. CDR1 and CDR2 (germline): MNHEY, SVGAGI. The CDR3 length is 15 residues. The CDR3: CASSSPTGGYYGYTF. CDR3 bases: TGTGCCAGCAGTTCACCGACAGGGGGTTACTATGGCTACACCTTC.

This chain joins TRBV27 and TRBJ2-7; 9 bases map to TRBD1. This CDR3 is built from 15 residues. The germline V gene encodes CDR1 MNHEY and CDR2 SMNVEV (reference sequence). V was clipped by 5 bases and J by 1 base; unmatched bases: 6. In DNA form, the CDR3 reads TGTGCCAGCAGTGTACAAGGGACAGGGTCCTACGAGCAGTACTTC. Residues: CASSVQGTGSYEQYF.

This clonotype turned up a few times. CDR3 in amino acids: CSVKSDRVNSPLHF. The CDR3 DNA follows: TGCAGCGTTAAGTCCGACAGGGTAAATTCACCCCTCCACTTT. The chain joins TRBV29-1 to TRBJ1-6; 7 bases are a match to TRBD1. V shed 5 bases and J 7 bases; nucleotides not matched to a gene: 8. CDR1 SQVTM and CDR2 ANQGSEA come from the germline V gene. The CDR3 loop spans 14 amino acids.

This clonotype was found a few times. J is TRBJ2-5 and V is TRBV12-3 or TRBV12-4; maybe TRBD1 (5 bases). V was trimmed by 1 base and J by 6 bases, leaving 21 bases between them. CDR3 length: 17 amino acids. The DNA of the CDR3 is TGTGCCAGCAGTTTAGGGGGCCAGGGCCGAAAGAGAAAGACCCAGTACTTC. It translates to CASSLGGQGRKRKTQYF.

This clonotype has just one count. Its ends do not fully match the called genes, so a read error is possible. V usage is TRBV7-7 and J usage is TRBJ2-1, with TRBD2 identical over 7 bases. The CDR3 has 13 residues. CDR1 and CDR2 (germline): SSHAT, FNYEAQ (reference sequence). The CDR3 sequence is CASSLGEGGEQFF. The CDR3 nucleotides read TGTGCTAGCAGCTTAGGGGAGGGAGGTGAGCAGTTCTTC.

In this sample, this clonotype turned up a few times. The V call is TRBV4-1, the J call TRBJ2-5; 8 nucleotides match TRBD2. CDR1 MGHRA and CDR2 YSYEKL come from the germline V gene. This CDR3 has 17 residues. V shed 2 bases, J shed 2 bases, and the junction held 10 bases outside the gene matches. CDR3 nucleotides: TGCGCCAGCAGCCAAATGACGGGGGGGCTGTCGCAAGAGACCCAGTACTTC. Translating gives CASSQMTGGLSQETQYF.

This clonotype has only a few counts. The CDR3 region is CAIRGTSEGNSPLHF. Written as DNA, the CDR3 is TGTGCCATCAGGGGGACATCGGAAGGGAATTCACCCCTCCACTTT. The chain links TRBV10-3 to TRBJ1-6; maybe TRBD1 (6 bases). Germline V CDR1 and CDR2: ENHRY, SYGVKD. The CDR3 sequence is 15 residues long. Between the trimmed V and J ends, which lost 6 bases and 7 bases, there was a span of 16 bases.